Listed below are T cell receptor beta chains from one sample, sequenced in a study of blood T cell repertoires in COVID-19. Here immunoSEQ multiplex PCR was the method, and the copy in TCRdb shows in-frame clones only, minus some. Among tens of thousands of clones listed, approximately 83% were seen once. The sample was peripheral blood. The receptors derive from a man aged 55 to 70 with acute or convalescent COVID-19. Both conserved end residues are part of each CDR3. The D gene is left open where the match is weak. Clone size, where shown, is once, few, many, or a class for clones that have expanded.

>once|TRBJ1-2|-|TRBV27
CASPTSSQVTHAFYGYTF
TGTGCCAGCCCTACCAGCAGCCAGGTAACCCACGCCTTCTATGGCTACACCTTC
>-|TRBJ1-5|TRBD1|TRBV18
CASSPRQGDNQPQHF
TGTGCCAGCTCACCAAGACAGGGAGACAATCAGCCCCAGCATTTT
>-|TRBJ1-3|-|TRBV29-1
CSVVQDPSGNTIYF
TGCAGCGTTGTTCAGGATCCCTCTGGAAACACCATATATTTT
>-|TRBJ2-7|TRBD1|TRBV5-1
CASSPQGAIDEQYF
TGCGCCAGCAGCCCACAGGGGGCAATAGACGAGCAGTACTTC
>-|TRBJ2-7|TRBD2|TRBV5-6
CASTPTGGGSYEQYF
TGTGCCAGCACCCCCACGGGGGGAGGCTCCTACGAGCAGTACTTC
>-|TRBJ1-2|-|TRBV6-4
CASSDSGGTNYGYTF
TGTGCCAGCAGTGACTCAGGCGGAACCAACTATGGCTACACCTTC
>-|TRBJ1-2|-|TRBV5-4
CASSLGGANYGYTF
TGTGCCAGCAGCTTGGGCGGAGCTAACTATGGCTACACCTTC
>-|TRBJ1-2|-|TRBV23-1
CASSRDYLTAGYGYTF
TGCGCCAGCAGTCGCGACTATTTGACGGCCGGCTATGGCTACACCTTC
>-|TRBJ1-5|-|TRBV5-5
CASSLAAGYSNQPQHF
TGTGCCAGCAGCTTGGCCGCAGGGTATAGCAATCAGCCCCAGCATTTT
>-|TRBJ1-6|-|TRBV4-1
CASSQGGEGFNSPLHF
TGCGCCAGCAGCCAAGGAGGGGAGGGGTTTAATTCACCCCTCCACTTT
>-|TRBJ2-7|TRBD1|TRBV6-1
CASSEAGDRWFYEQYF
TGTGCCAGCAGTGAAGCTGGGGACAGATGGTTTTACGAGCAGTACTTC
>-|TRBJ2-3|-|TRBV7-8
CASSLYRARDTQYF
TGTGCCAGCAGCTTATACAGGGCAAGAGATACGCAGTATTTT
>once|TRBJ2-7|TRBD1|TRBV5-1
CASSPRTGITSYEQYF
TGCGCCAGCAGCCCGAGGACAGGGATCACGTCCTACGAGCAGTACTTC
>-|TRBJ1-2|-|TRBV5-1
CASSLEGVGNYGYTF
TGCGCCAGCAGCTTGGAGGGGGTTGGAAACTATGGCTACACCTTC
>-|TRBJ1-3|TRBD1|TRBV16
CASSQLRQGRNTIYF
TGTGCCAGCAGCCAATTACGACAGGGCAGAAACACCATATATTTT
>-|TRBJ1-1|-|TRBV21-1
CASIGTGLGDTEAFF
TGTGCCAGCATCGGGACAGGGTTAGGGGACACTGAAGCTTTCTTT
>-|TRBJ1-5|-|TRBV9
CASSVSGTPNQPQHF
TGTGCCAGCAGCGTCTCCGGGACACCCAATCAGCCCCAGCATTTT
>few|TRBJ1-1|-|TRBV13
CASSLPWTEMNTEAFF
TGTGCCAGCAGCTTACCTTGGACAGAGATGAACACTGAAGCTTTCTTT
>-|TRBJ1-6|-|TRBV30
CAWAPGVDYNSPLHF
TGTGCCTGGGCCCCCGGAGTTGATTATAATTCACCCCTCCACTTT
>-|TRBJ1-3|-|TRBV4-1
CASSQEVSARPGNTIYF
TGCGCCAGCAGCCAAGAAGTCAGCGCCCGTCCTGGAAACACCATATATTTT
>-|TRBJ1-2|-|TRBV5-4
CASRFQGSYGYTF
TGTGCCAGCAGATTCCAGGGGAGCTATGGCTACACCTTC
>-|TRBJ1-6|-|TRBV28
CASSPYSGKDSPLHF
TGTGCCAGCAGTCCCTACTCGGGAAAGGATTCACCCCTCCACTTT
>-|TRBJ1-1|TRBD1|TRBV2
CASSGQGYTEAFF
TGTGCCAGTTCAGGACAGGGATACACTGAAGCTTTCTTT
>-|TRBJ1-5|-|TRBV6-1
CASSEVGGPQPQHF
TGTGCCAGCAGTGAAGTGGGGGGACCTCAGCCCCAGCATTTT
>-|TRBJ1-3|-|TRBV2
CASSPGVSRSGNTIYF
TGTGCCAGCAGCCCCGGAGTCAGCCGCTCTGGAAACACCATATATTTT
>-|TRBJ1-2|-|TRBV25-1
CASSSGSYRGYTF
TGTGCCAGCAGTTCGGGATCTTACAGAGGCTACACCTTC
>-|TRBJ2-5|TRBD2|TRBV11-3
CASSSRGSGGAEETQYF
TGTGCCAGCAGCTCCCGGGGTAGCGGGGGGGCCGAAGAGACCCAGTACTTC
>-|TRBJ1-1|-|TRBV29-1
CSVASGVTNMNTEAFF
TGCAGCGTTGCGTCAGGGGTCACCAACATGAACACTGAAGCTTTCTTT
>-|TRBJ1-2|TRBD1|TRBV7-2
CASSPAGGERYGYTF
TGTGCCAGCAGCCCGGCAGGGGGTGAGAGGTATGGCTACACCTTC
>once|TRBJ2-7|TRBD1|TRBV7-2
CASSLGVATGASYEQYF
TGTGCCAGCAGCTTAGGGGTCGCGACAGGGGCCTCCTACGAGCAGTACTTC
>-|TRBJ2-5|-|TRBV7-9
CASSLRWGEGETQYF
TGTGCCAGCAGCCTGCGCTGGGGAGAGGGAGAGACCCAGTACTTC
>once|TRBJ1-2|-|TRBV7-8
CASTRMEGRYGYTF
TGTGCCAGCACCCGTATGGAGGGTCGCTATGGCTACACCTTC
>-|TRBJ2-5|TRBD1|TRBV24-1
CATRRTGEETQYF
TGTGCCACCAGGCGGACAGGGGAAGAGACCCAGTACTTC
>few|TRBJ1-1|TRBD1|TRBV11-2
CASSTWTGQAFF
TGTGCCAGCAGCACTTGGACAGGGCAAGCTTTCTTT
>-|TRBJ2-1|-|TRBV5-5
CASSLSPGPYNEQFF
TGTGCCAGCAGCTTGTCCCCAGGGCCTTACAATGAGCAGTTCTTC
>-|TRBJ1-5|TRBD1|TRBV11-2
CASSNGTDNQPQHF
TGTGCCAGCAGCAACGGGACAGACAATCAGCCCCAGCATTTT
>once|TRBJ2-7|TRBD1|TRBV28
CASSSIGQGKFSYEQYF
TGTGCCAGCAGTTCCATAGGACAGGGGAAATTCTCCTACGAGCAGTACTTC
>-|TRBJ2-7|TRBD1|TRBV5-1
CASSLDRGGYEQYF
TGCGCCAGCAGCTTGGACAGGGGCGGTTACGAGCAGTACTTC
>-|TRBJ2-1|TRBD2|TRBV3-1/TRBV3-2
CASSQASGTSGYNEQFF
TGTGCCAGCAGCCAAGCTTCCGGGACTAGCGGCTACAATGAGCAGTTCTTC
>-|TRBJ1-5|-|TRBV6-5
CASSRRGTEWAQHF
TGTGCCAGCAGTCGGAGGGGAACCGAGTGGGCCCAGCATTTT
>-|TRBJ2-3|TRBD2|TRBV4-1
CASSRVLAGRGTDTQYF
TGCGCCAGCAGCCGAGTCCTAGCGGGGCGGGGTACAGATACGCAGTATTTT
>-|TRBJ1-5|-|TRBV19
CASSNRRNSNQPQHF
TGTGCCAGTAGTAATCGCAGGAATAGCAATCAGCCCCAGCATTTT
>-|TRBJ1-2|TRBD1|TRBV11-2
CASSSVRDRYGYTF
TGTGCCAGCAGTTCCGTCCGGGACAGATATGGCTACACCTTC
>-|TRBJ2-7|TRBD1|TRBV7-2
CASSPGQGVYEQYF
TGTGCCAGCAGCCCGGGACAGGGTGTCTACGAGCAGTACTTC
>-|TRBJ1-4|TRBD1|TRBV5-1
CASSTGQGAMREKLFF
TGCGCCAGCAGCACTGGACAGGGGGCCATGAGAGAAAAACTGTTTTTT
>-|TRBJ2-2|TRBD1|TRBV9
CASSATGTVNTGELFF
TGTGCCAGCAGCGCCACCGGGACAGTGAACACCGGGGAGCTGTTTTTT
>-|TRBJ2-2|-|TRBV2
CASSVGGGHTGELFF
TGTGCCAGCAGTGTTGGGGGGGGCCACACCGGGGAGCTGTTTTTT
>many|TRBJ1-4|TRBD1|TRBV2
CAIGDRRKFF
TGTGCCATAGGGGACAGACGCAAGTTTTTT
>-|TRBJ1-5|-|TRBV19
CASSITAGAQPQHF
TGTGCCAGTAGTATAACTGCTGGGGCTCAGCCCCAGCATTTT
>-|TRBJ2-7|-|TRBV24-1
CATSDSYEQYF
TGTGCCACCAGTGACTCGTACGAGCAGTACTTC
>-|TRBJ1-1|TRBD1|TRBV19
CASNPGTGRTMNTEAFF
TGTGCCAGTAACCCCGGGACAGGGAGGACCATGAACACTGAAGCTTTCTTT
>-|TRBJ2-3|TRBD2|TRBV6-5
CASNIAGGGTDTQYF
TGTGCCAGCAATATAGCGGGGGGAGGAACAGATACGCAGTATTTT
>few|TRBJ1-5|-|TRBV25-1
CASRGTGWADQPQHF
TGTGCCAGCAGGGGAACAGGGTGGGCTGATCAGCCCCAGCATTTT